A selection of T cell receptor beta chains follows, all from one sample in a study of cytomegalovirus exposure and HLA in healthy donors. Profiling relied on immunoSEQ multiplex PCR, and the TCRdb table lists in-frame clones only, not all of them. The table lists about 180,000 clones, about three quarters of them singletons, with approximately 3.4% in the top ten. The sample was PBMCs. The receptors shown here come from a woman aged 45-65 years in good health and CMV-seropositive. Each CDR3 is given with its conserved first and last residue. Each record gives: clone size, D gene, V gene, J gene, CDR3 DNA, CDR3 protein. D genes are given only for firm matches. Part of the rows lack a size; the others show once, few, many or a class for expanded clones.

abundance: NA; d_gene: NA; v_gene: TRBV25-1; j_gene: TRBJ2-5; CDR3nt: TGTGCCAGCAGTTCTAGGGGGGAGACCCAGTACTTC; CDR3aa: CASSSRGETQYF
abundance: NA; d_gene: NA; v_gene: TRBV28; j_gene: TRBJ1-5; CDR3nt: TGTGCCAGCACCCGCGGCAATCAGCCCCAGCATTTT; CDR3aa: CASTRGNQPQHF
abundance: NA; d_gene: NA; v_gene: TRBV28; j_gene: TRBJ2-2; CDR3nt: TGTGCCAGCAGTCTCCCGGCCGGGGAGCTGTTTTTT; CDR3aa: CASSLPAGELFF
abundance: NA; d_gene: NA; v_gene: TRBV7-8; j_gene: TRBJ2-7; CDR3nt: TGTGCCAGCAGCTTAGCTTTGGGCAGTACCTACGAGCAGTACTTC; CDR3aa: CASSLALGSTYEQYF
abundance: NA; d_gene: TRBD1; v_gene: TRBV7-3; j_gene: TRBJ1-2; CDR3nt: TGTGCCAGCAGTCCAGGGTTACAGGGGCCGGGCGGCTACACCTTC; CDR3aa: CASSPGLQGPGGYTF
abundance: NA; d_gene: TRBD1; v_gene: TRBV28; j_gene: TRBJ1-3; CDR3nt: TGTGCCAGCAGTTCCCTATCGCCGGGACAGGGGGCGCGCGGAAACACCATATATTTT; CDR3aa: CASSSLSPGQGARGNTIYF
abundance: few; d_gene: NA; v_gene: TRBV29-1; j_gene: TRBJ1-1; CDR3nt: TGCAGCGCTACGAACACTGAAGCTTTCTTT; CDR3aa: CSATNTEAFF
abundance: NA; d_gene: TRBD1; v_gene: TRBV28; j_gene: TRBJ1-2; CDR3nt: TGTGCCAGCCGTCGGACAGGGGATTATGGCTACACCTTC; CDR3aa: CASRRTGDYGYTF
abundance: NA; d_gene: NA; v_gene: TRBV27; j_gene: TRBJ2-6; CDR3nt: TGTGCCAGCAGCTTAGGTAGGCAGGGGACATGGTCTGGGGCCAACGGCCTGACTTTC; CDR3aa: CASSLGRQGTWSGANGLTF
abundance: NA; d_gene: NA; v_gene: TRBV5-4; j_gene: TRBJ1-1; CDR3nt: TGTGCCAGCAGCGAAGGGGCCCGGGGGACTGAAGCTTTCTTT; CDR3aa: CASSEGARGTEAFF
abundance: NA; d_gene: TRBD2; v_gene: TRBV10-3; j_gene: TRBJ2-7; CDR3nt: TGTGCCATCAGTGGGGGGGGTAGGGGCACCTACGAGCAGTACTTC; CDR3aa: CAISGGGRGTYEQYF
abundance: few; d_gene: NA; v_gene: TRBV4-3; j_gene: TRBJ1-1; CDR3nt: TGCGCCAGCAGCCAGGGCCCATTCGAGGGCACTGAAGCTTTCTTT; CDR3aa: CASSQGPFEGTEAFF
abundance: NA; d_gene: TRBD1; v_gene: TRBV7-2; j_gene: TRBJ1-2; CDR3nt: TGTGCCAGCAGCTCCACCGGGACAGTAAACTATGGCTACACCTTC; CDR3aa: CASSSTGTVNYGYTF
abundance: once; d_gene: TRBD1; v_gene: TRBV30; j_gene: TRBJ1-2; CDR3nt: TGTGCCTGGAGGGAACAGGGGTTTTCCTATGGCTACACCTTC; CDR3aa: CAWREQGFSYGYTF
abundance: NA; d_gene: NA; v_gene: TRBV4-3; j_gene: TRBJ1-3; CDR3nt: TGCGCCAGCAGCCAAGGTCACGGGGGGTACTCTGGAAACACCATATATTTT; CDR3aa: CASSQGHGGYSGNTIYF
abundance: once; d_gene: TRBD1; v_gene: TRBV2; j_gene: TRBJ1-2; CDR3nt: TGTGCCAATGGACAGGGGGCTAACTATGGCTACACCTTC; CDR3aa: CANGQGANYGYTF
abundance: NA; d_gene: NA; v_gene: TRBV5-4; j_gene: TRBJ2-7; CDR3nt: TGTGCCAGCGCCTCCCGGACAGGGAGGGACGAGCAGTACTTC; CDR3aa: CASASRTGRDEQYF
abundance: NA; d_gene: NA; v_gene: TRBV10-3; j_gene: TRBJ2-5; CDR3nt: TGTGCCATCAGTGTAGAAGCGGAGACCCAGTACTTC; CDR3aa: CAISVEAETQYF
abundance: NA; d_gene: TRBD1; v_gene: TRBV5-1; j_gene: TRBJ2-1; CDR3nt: TGCGCCAGCAGCCGGGGACAGGAATCCTACAATGAGCAGTTCTTC; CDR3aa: CASSRGQESYNEQFF
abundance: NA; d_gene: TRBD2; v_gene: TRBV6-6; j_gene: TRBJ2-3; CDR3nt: TGTGCCAGCAGTTACCGTAGCGGGAGAGGAGATACGCAGTATTTT; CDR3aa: CASSYRSGRGDTQYF